These 14 T cell receptor beta chains share one sample of origin, sequenced in a study of early T cells in non-severe SARS-CoV-2 infection. One entry per CDR3 protein, called by TCRdb with MiXCR from the 5' RACE reads. The profile covers approximately 35,000 distinct CDR3 sequences, with approximately 5% appearing a single time and under 15% taken by the ten largest. Sequences were obtained from whole blood. All receptors derive from an adult who was a healthcare worker with PCR-confirmed SARS-CoV-2 infection or an uninfected control (not recorded which).

Only a few counts were recorded for this clonotype. The J gene is TRBJ2-5, the V gene TRBV7-6, with 7 bases aligning to TRBD1. Trimming at V came to 2 bases and at J to 5 bases, leaving 2 bases not matched to a gene. Per the germline V gene, CDR1 is SGHVS and CDR2 is FNYEAQ. The CDR3 covers 13 residues. The CDR3 spells CASSLLGQETQYF. DNA of the CDR3: TGTGCCAGCAGCTTATTGGGACAGGAGACCCAGTACTTC.

In its sample, this clonotype was seen many times. This chain links TRBV6-1 with TRBJ2-2, with D perhaps TRBD1 (5 bases). The CDR3 has 13 residues. V was trimmed by 8 bases and J by 7 bases, leaving 14 bases between them. Germline V gene data show CDR1 as MNHNS and CDR2 as SASEGT. CDR3 DNA sequence: TGTGCCAGCCTAAAGGGGCTCGGCGGGGAGCTGTTTTTT. Translating gives CASLKGLGGELFF.

This clonotype came up a few times. This sequence joins TRBV7-6 and TRBJ2-5; 8 nucleotides agree with TRBD2. Trimming removed 4 bases from V and 6 bases from J; junction bases left unmatched: 4. The CDR3 is 13 residues long. Germline values: CDR1 SGHVS, CDR2 FNYEAQ. CDR3 amino acids: CASSSGGFKTQYF. As DNA, the CDR3 is TGTGCCAGCAGCTCGGGGGGGTTCAAGACCCAGTACTTC.

The sample holds many counts of this clonotype. The J gene is TRBJ2-7, the V gene TRBV29-1; 7 bases line up with TRBD2. The CDR3 extends over 13 amino acids. Trimming at V came to 0 bases and at J to 4 bases, leaving 3 bases not matched to a gene. The germline CDR1 and CDR2 sequences are SQVTM and ANQGSEA. The CDR3 region is CSVEDGGSYEQYF. In nucleotides, the CDR3 is TGCAGCGTTGAAGACGGGGGGTCGTACGAGCAGTACTTC.

In its sample, this clonotype was seen many times. V gene TRBV19 combines with J gene TRBJ2-3; 7 bases are shared with TRBD2. V lost 5 bases, J lost 2 bases, and 10 bases stayed unmatched. Germline V gene sequence: CDR1 LNHDA, CDR2 SQIVND (reference sequence). There are 16 residues in the CDR3. CDR3 DNA: TGTGCCAGTAGTCGCCTAGCGGCCGAGACCACAGATACGCAGTATTTT. Translating gives CASSRLAAETTDTQYF. The full variable domain, rest sourced from reference TRBV19 and TRBJ2-3, is DGGITQSPKYLFRKEGQNVTLSCEQNLNHDAMYWYRQDPGQGLRLIYYSQIVNDFQKGDIAEGYSVSREKKESFPLTVTSAQKNPTAFYLCASSRLAAETTDTQYFGPGTRLTVL.

Only a few counts were recorded for this clonotype. The chain joins TRBV12-3 or TRBV12-4 to TRBJ2-1, with D perhaps TRBD1 (6 bases). Trimming shortened V by 7 bases and J by 5 bases, and 12 bases separated the two germline ends. This CDR3 contains 13 residues. The CDR3 is CASTRTVHNEQFF. Written as DNA, the CDR3 is TGTGCCAGCACCCGGACAGTACACAATGAGCAGTTCTTC.

This clonotype was seen at least ten times. The chain carries TRBV27 and TRBJ2-5, with TRBD1 identical over 10 bases. V was pared by 11 bases and J by 4 bases, with 16 bases of the junction left unmatched. From germline, CDR1 is MNHEY and CDR2 SMNVEV (reference sequence). The CDR3 consists of 16 residues. CDR3 DNA: TGTGCCCCCACGTCCGGGACAGGGGTAATTATAGAGACCCAGTACTTC. This codes for CAPTSGTGVIIETQYF.

On this clonotype: This may come from a read error, since a much larger clone is one base off. The chain carries TRBV5-1 and TRBJ2-5; no clear D gene. Per the germline V gene, CDR1 is SGHRS and CDR2 is YFSETQ. This CDR3 spans 13 amino acids. Written as DNA, the CDR3 is TGCGCCTGCAGCTTCGCCGGAGAGGAGACCCAGTACTTC. Protein product: CACSFAGEETQYF.

This clonotype showed up just a few times. The chain joins TRBV11-2 to TRBJ2-1; D is unclear. Looked up from germline, CDR1 is SGHAT and CDR2 is FQNNGV. Trimming removed 5 bases at V and 0 bases at J, with 8 bases between. This CDR3 spans 14 amino acids. This CDR3 reads CASSAWGSYNEQFF. The DNA for the CDR3 is TGTGCCAGCAGCGCATGGGGCTCCTACAATGAGCAGTTCTTC.

Ten or more counts support this clonotype. CDR3 nucleotides: TGTGCCAGCAGCCTGACCGTCGGCACCGGGGAGCTGTTTTTT. Its translation is CASSLTVGTGELFF. The rearrangement joins TRBV7-6 to TRBJ2-2; D not resolved. Deletions cut 5 bases from V and 4 bases from J, with 11 bases between. Germline values: CDR1 SGHVS, CDR2 FNYEAQ. CDR3 length equals 14 residues.

V is TRBV20-1 and J is TRBJ2-7; tentative D call: TRBD2 (6 bases). The CDR3 runs 20 residues. The germline V and J ends were trimmed by 4 bases and 2 bases, with 33 bases remaining between them. Per the germline V gene, CDR1 is DFQATT and CDR2 is SNEGSKA (reference sequence). This CDR3 is CSATQYHLANLIRDPYEQYF. CDR3 nucleotide sequence: TGCAGTGCTACCCAATACCACCTAGCGAATCTCATTAGGGACCCCTACGAGCAGTACTTC.

This clonotype has just one count. V and J are TRBV7-2 and TRBJ1-2; TRBD1 matches at 7 bases. Per the germline V gene, CDR1 is SGHTA and CDR2 is FQGNSA. This CDR3 has 14 residues. With V trimmed by 5 bases and J by 6 bases, 9 bases remained unmatched. The CDR3 is CASSTRQGENGYTF. The CDR3 DNA reads as TGTGCCAGCAGCACCCGGCAGGGGGAGAATGGCTACACCTTC.

In this sample, this clonotype turned up many times. The genes are TRBV10-1 and TRBJ2-7; D gene uncertain. This CDR3 is built from 12 residues. Germline-derived CDR1 and CDR2 are WNHNN and SYGVQD (reference sequence). Trimming took 7 bases from V and 4 from J, leaving 11 bases between them. For the CDR3, the DNA is TGCGCCAGCACTCGGTATACGTACGAGCAGTACTTC. Amino acid sequence: CASTRYTYEQYF.

The rearrangement joins TRBV30 to TRBJ2-2; D might be TRBD1 (5 bases). Trimming removed 4 bases from V and 2 bases from J, with 11 bases in between. The CDR3 runs 14 residues. Germline V lookup: CDR1 GTSNPN, CDR2 SVGIG (reference sequence). The CDR3 DNA is TGTGCCTGGAAACCGACAGTCAACACCGGGGAGCTGTTTTTT. Translation gives CAWKPTVNTGELFF.